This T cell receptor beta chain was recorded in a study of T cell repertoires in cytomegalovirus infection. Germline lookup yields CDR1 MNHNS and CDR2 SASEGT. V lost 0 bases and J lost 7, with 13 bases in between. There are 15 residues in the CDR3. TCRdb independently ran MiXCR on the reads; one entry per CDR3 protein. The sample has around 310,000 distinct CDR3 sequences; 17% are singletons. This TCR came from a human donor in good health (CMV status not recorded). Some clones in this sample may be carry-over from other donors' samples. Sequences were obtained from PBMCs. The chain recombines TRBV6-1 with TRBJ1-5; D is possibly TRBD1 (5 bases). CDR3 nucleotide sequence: TGTGCCAGCAGTGAAGCTACGGGACGGGTCCAGCCCCAGCATTTT. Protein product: CASSEATGRVQPQHF.